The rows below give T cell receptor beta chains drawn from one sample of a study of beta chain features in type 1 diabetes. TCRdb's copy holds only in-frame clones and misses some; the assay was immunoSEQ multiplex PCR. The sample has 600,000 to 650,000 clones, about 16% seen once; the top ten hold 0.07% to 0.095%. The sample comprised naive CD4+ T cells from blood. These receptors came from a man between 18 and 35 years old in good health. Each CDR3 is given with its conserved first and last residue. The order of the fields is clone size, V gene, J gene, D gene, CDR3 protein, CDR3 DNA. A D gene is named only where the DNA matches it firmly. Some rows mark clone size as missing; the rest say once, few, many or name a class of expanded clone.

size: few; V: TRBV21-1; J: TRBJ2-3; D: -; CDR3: CASSKRAGSTDTQYF; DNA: TGTGCCAGCAGCAAAAGAGCGGGGAGCACAGATACGCAGTATTTT
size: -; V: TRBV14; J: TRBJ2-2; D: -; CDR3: CASRIRPGELFF; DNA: TGTGCCAGCAGAATTAGACCGGGGGAGCTGTTTTTT
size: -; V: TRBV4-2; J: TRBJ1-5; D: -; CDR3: CASSQSPGHYNQPQHF; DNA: TGTGCCAGCAGCCAATCCCCGGGACACTACAATCAGCCCCAGCATTTT
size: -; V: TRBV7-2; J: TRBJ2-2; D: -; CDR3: CASRHKQQGNTGELFF; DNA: TGTGCCAGCAGACATAAACAGCAAGGGAACACCGGGGAGCTGTTTTTT
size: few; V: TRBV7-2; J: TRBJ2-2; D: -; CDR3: CASSSRAFNTGELFF; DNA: TGTGCCAGCAGCTCCCGGGCCTTTAACACCGGGGAGCTGTTTTTT
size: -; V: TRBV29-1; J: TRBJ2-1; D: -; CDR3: CSVAPRLYNEQFF; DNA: TGCAGCGTTGCCCCCCGGCTCTACAATGAGCAGTTCTTC
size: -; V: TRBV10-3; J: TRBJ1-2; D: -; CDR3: CANWRGRPYGYTF; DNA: TGTGCCAACTGGAGAGGCCGCCCTTATGGCTACACCTTC
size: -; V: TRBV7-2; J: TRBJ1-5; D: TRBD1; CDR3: CASSLGQGMHQPQHF; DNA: TGTGCCAGCAGCTTGGGACAGGGGATGCATCAGCCCCAGCATTTT
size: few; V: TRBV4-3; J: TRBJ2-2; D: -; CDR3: CASSISIVAGELFF; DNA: TGCGCCAGCAGTATATCCATAGTGGCCGGGGAGCTGTTTTTT
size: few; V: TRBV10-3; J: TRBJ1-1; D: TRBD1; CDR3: CAISGPGTGLNTEAFF; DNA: TGTGCCATCAGTGGGCCCGGGACAGGGCTGAACACTGAAGCTTTCTTT
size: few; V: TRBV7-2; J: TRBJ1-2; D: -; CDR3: CASIPGGLSGYTF; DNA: TGTGCCAGCATCCCGGGGGGCCTTAGTGGCTACACCTTC
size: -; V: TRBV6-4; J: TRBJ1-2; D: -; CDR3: CASSDSRERNYGYTF; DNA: TGTGCCAGCAGTGACTCCAGGGAACGAAACTATGGCTACACCTTC
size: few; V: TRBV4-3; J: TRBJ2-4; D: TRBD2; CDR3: CASSQGSGGIAKNIQYF; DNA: TGCGCCAGCAGCCAGGGTAGCGGGGGGATAGCCAAAAACATTCAGTACTTC
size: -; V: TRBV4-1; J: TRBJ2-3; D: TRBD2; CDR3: CASSQGTNLDTQYF; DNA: TGCGCCAGCAGCCAGGGGACTAACCTAGATACGCAGTATTTT
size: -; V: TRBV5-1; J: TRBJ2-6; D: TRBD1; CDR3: CASSLQGESSGANVLTF; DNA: TGCGCCAGCAGCTTACAGGGGGAGAGCTCTGGGGCCAACGTCCTGACTTTC
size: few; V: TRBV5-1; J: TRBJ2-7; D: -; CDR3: CASSLEVGSYEQYF; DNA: TGCGCCAGCAGCTTGGAGGTCGGCTCCTACGAGCAGTACTTC
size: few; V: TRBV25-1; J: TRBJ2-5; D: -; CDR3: CASSDMQSYQETQYF; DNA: TGTGCCAGCAGTGATATGCAGTCTTACCAAGAGACCCAGTACTTC
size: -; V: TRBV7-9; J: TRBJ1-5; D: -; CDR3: CASSSGGSSQPQHF; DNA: TGTGCCAGCAGCTCGGGGGGCAGTTCTCAGCCCCAGCATTTT
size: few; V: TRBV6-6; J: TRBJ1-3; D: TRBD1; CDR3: CASRGAGGSGNTIYF; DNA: TGTGCCAGCAGGGGCGCAGGGGGCTCTGGAAACACCATATATTTT
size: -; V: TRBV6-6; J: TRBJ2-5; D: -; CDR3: CASSPPGSLQETQYF; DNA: TGTGCCAGCAGTCCCCCCGGGTCATTACAAGAGACCCAGTACTTC
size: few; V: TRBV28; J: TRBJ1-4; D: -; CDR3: CAIHGGRAANEKLFF; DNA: TGTGCCATACATGGGGGCCGGGCGGCTAATGAAAAACTGTTTTTT
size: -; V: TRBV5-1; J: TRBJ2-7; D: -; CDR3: CASSLAGVGSSYEQYF; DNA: TGCGCCAGCAGCTTGGCGGGCGTGGGGAGCTCCTACGAGCAGTACTTC
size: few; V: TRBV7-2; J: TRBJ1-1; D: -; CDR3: CASTGRSAGMNTEAFF; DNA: TGTGCCAGCACCGGAAGGAGTGCGGGGATGAACACTGAAGCTTTCTTT
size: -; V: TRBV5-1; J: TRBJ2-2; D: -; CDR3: CASSFTGINTGELFF; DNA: TGCGCCAGCAGCTTCACAGGAATTAACACCGGGGAGCTGTTTTTT
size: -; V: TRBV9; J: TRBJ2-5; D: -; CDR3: CASSVGLRGQQETQYF; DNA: TGTGCCAGCAGCGTAGGTCTCCGCGGGCAACAAGAGACCCAGTACTTC
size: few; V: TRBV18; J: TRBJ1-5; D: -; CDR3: CASSKTDNQPQHF; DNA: TGTGCCAGCTCAAAGACGGACAATCAGCCCCAGCATTTT
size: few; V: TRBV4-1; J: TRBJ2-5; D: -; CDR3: CASSQDRQGRGETQYF; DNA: TGCGCCAGCAGCCAAGATCGGCAGGGGCGCGGAGAGACCCAGTACTTC
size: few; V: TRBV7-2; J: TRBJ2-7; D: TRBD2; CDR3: CASSLALLAGVTYEQYF; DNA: TGTGCCAGCAGCTTAGCCCTACTAGCGGGAGTAACCTACGAGCAGTACTTC
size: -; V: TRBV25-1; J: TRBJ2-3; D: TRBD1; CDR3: CASSAQGARTDTQYF; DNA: TGTGCCAGCAGTGCCCAGGGGGCGCGGACGGATACGCAGTATTTT
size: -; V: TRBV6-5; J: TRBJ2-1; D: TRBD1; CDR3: CASSYSNRGPYNEQFF; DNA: TGTGCCAGCAGTTACTCGAACAGGGGGCCTTACAATGAGCAGTTCTTC
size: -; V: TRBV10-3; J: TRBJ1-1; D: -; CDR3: CAISTTSNTEAFF; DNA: TGTGCCATCAGTACAACTTCGAACACTGAAGCTTTCTTT
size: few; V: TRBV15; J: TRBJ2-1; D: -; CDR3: CATSRDPGKNEQFF; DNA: TGTGCCACCAGCAGAGATCCCGGGAAGAATGAGCAGTTCTTC
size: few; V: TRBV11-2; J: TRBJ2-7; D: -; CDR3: CASRQYRDKAYEQYF; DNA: TGTGCCAGCAGACAGTACCGGGACAAGGCCTACGAGCAGTACTTC
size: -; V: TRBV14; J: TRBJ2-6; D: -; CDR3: CASSPNSGANVLTF; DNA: TGTGCCAGCAGTCCTAACTCTGGGGCCAACGTCCTGACTTTC
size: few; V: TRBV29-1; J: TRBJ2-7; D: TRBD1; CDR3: CSVGQGSDEQYF; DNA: TGCAGCGTCGGACAGGGTTCGGACGAGCAGTACTTC
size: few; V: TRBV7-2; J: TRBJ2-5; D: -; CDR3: CASSLALQKETQYF; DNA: TGTGCCAGCAGCTTAGCGCTACAGAAAGAGACCCAGTACTTC
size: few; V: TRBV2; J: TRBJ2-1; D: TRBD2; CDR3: CASPIAGVVRNEQFF; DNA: TGTGCCAGCCCCATAGCGGGAGTGGTTCGCAATGAGCAGTTCTTC
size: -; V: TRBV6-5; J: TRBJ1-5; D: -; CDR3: CASRSQGSEPQHF; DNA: TGTGCCAGCAGATCACAGGGTTCCGAGCCCCAGCATTTT
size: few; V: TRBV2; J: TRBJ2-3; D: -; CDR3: CASVRQDTQYF; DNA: TGTGCCAGCGTGAGGCAGGATACGCAGTATTTT
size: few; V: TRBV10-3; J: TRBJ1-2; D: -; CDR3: CAILGVSNYGYTF; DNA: TGTGCCATCCTGGGGGTGTCTAACTATGGCTACACCTTC
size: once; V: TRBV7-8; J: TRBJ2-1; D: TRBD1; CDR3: CASSRRPPDAPGQGSNEQFF; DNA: TGTGCCAGCAGCCGACGGCCCCCCGATGCCCCGGGACAGGGGAGCAATGAGCAGTTCTTC
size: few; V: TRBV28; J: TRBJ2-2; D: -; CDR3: CASSSPNRVGTGELFF; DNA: TGTGCCAGCAGTTCCCCGAACAGGGTTGGCACCGGGGAGCTGTTTTTT
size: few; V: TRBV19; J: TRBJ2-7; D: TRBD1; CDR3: CASSSTGGYEQYF; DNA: TGTGCCAGTAGCAGCACAGGGGGCTACGAGCAGTACTTC
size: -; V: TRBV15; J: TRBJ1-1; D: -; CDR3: CATSSDLWGTEAFF; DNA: TGTGCCACCAGCAGTGATCTCTGGGGCACTGAAGCTTTCTTT
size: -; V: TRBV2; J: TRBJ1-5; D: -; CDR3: CASSGIGDQPQHF; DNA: TGTGCCAGCAGTGGGATAGGGGATCAGCCCCAGCATTTT
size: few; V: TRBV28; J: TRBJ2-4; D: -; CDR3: CASSFLPGLAKNIQYF; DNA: TGTGCCAGCAGTTTCCTTCCAGGGCTAGCCAAAAACATTCAGTACTTC
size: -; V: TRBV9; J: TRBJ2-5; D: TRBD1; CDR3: CASSVEQGYWPSGTQYF; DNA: TGTGCCAGCAGCGTAGAACAGGGGTATTGGCCCTCCGGGACCCAGTACTTC
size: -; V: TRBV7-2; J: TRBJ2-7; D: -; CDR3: CASSLAGLNEQYF; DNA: TGTGCCAGCAGCTTAGCGGGTCTCAACGAGCAGTACTTC
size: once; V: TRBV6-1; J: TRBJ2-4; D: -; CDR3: CASKLGFGKNIQYF; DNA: TGTGCCAGCAAGTTAGGGTTTGGCAAAAACATTCAGTACTTC
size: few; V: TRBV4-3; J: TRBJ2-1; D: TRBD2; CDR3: CASSQAGIAGENEQFF; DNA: TGCGCCAGCAGCCAAGCGGGGATAGCGGGAGAGAATGAGCAGTTCTTC
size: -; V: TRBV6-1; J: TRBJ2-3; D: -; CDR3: CASSDQAGPTDTQYF; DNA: TGTGCCAGCAGTGATCAGGCGGGCCCCACAGATACGCAGTATTTT
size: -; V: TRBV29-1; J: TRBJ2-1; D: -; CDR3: CSVGPLGNEQFF; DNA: TGCAGCGTGGGACCCCTGGGCAATGAGCAGTTCTTC
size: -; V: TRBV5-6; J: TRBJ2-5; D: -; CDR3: CASNPLGGTQETQYF; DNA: TGTGCCAGCAACCCGCTAGGGGGGACGCAAGAGACCCAGTACTTC
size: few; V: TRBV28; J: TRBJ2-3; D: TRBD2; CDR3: CASSFQRGYTDTQYF; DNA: TGTGCCAGCAGTTTCCAGCGGGGGTACACAGATACGCAGTATTTT
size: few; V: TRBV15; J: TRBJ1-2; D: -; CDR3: CATSREQRLANYGYTF; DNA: TGTGCCACCAGCCGCGAACAGAGATTAGCTAACTATGGCTACACCTTC
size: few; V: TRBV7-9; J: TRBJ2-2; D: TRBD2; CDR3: CASSPRVAGNTGELFF; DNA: TGTGCCAGCAGCCCCCGGGTAGCGGGGAACACCGGGGAGCTGTTTTTT
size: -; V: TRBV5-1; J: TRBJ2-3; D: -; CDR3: CASSLEGDTQYF; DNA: TGCGCCAGCAGCTTGGAGGGAGATACGCAGTATTTT
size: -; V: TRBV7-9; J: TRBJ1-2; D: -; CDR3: CASSLGGVSNYGYTF; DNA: TGTGCCAGCAGCTTAGGGGGAGTATCCAACTATGGCTACACCTTC